This T cell receptor (beta chain) was recovered during a study of cytomegalovirus exposure and HLA in healthy donors. General study points: Analysis was carried out at a later point, and it linked a missense DCLRE1C variant to TCR beta V- and J-gene trimming.

As to this clone: The antigen remains undetermined.

Germline V gene data show CDR1 as SEHNR and CDR2 as FQNEAQ (reference sequence). The CDR3 is made up of 19 amino acids. Trimming took 1 base from V and 2 from J; bases not matched to a gene: 13. The PCR used 60 Vbeta and 13 Jbeta primers. Clones were sequenced by immunoSEQ multiplex PCR, and TCRdb holds only the in-frame ones, with some missing. Of more than 95,000 clones listed, 75% to 80% are singletons. The source is a man aged 55 to 70 in good health and CMV-seropositive. The V call is TRBV7-9, the J call TRBJ2-7, with 11 bases matching TRBD1. Sequencing was carried out using PBMCs. CDR3 sequence: CASSLEEGFMGQGAYEQYF. The CDR3 DNA follows: TGTGCCAGCAGCTTAGAGGAGGGTTTTATGGGACAGGGGGCCTACGAGCAGTACTTC. The entire variable domain, with the rest obtained from reference TRBV7-9 and TRBJ2-7, is as follows: DTGVSQNPRHKITKRGQNVTFRCDPISEHNRLYWYRQTLGQGPEFLTYFQNEAQLEKSRLLSDRFSAERPKGSFSTLEIQRTEQGDSAMYLCASSLEEGFMGQGAYEQYFGPGTRLTVT.